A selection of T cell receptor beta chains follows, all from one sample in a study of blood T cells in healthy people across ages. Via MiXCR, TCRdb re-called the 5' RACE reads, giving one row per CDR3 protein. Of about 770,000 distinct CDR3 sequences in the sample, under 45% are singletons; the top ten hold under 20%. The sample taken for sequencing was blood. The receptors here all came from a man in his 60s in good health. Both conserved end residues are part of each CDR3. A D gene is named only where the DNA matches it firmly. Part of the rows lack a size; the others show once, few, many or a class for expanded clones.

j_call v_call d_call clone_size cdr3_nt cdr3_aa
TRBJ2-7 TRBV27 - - TGTGCCAGCAGTGACGGGGCCCTGGGGGAGCAGTACTTC CASSDGALGEQYF
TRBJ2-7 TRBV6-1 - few TGTGCCAGCAGTCCCCCCGGTCCGAATGAGCAGTACTTC CASSPPGPNEQYF
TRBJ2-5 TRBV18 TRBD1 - TGTGCCAGCTCACCCCTGACAGGGTCCATAGATGAGCAGTACTTC CASSPLTGSIDEQYF
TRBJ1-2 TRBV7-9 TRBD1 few TGTGCCAGCAGCTTAGGTTGGGACAGGCCCATAGGGGGCTACACCTTC CASSLGWDRPIGGYTF
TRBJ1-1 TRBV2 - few TGTGCCAGCAGTGGCGGCCCGTTTTACGAAGCTTTCTTT CASSGGPFYEAFF
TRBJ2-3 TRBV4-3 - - TGCGCCAGCAGCCAAGGACGGCTCACAGATACGCAGTATTTT CASSQGRLTDTQYF
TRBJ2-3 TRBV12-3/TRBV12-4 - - TGTGCCAGCTCCCGGACAGCAACGGATACGCAGTATTTT CASSRTATDTQYF
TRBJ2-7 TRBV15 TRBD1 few TGTGCCACCAGCCGGGACAGGGTCTACGAGCAGTACTTC CATSRDRVYEQYF
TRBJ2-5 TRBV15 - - TGTGCCACCCGACGGGACGGACGTCCAGAGCAGTACTTC CATRRDGRPEQYF
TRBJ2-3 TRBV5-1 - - TGCGCCAGCAGCTTATTCGGGGGAGACACAGATACGCAGTATTTT CASSLFGGDTDTQYF
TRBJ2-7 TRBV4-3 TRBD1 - TGCGCCAGCAGCCAAGGGGCAGGACAGGGTAACTACGAGCAGTACTTC CASSQGAGQGNYEQYF
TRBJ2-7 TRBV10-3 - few TGTGCCATCAGTGAGATGATACAGTCCTACGAGCAGTACTTC CAISEMIQSYEQYF
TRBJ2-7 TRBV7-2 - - TGTGCCAGCAGCTTACCCTCAAAGTCCTACGAGCAGTACTTC CASSLPSKSYEQYF
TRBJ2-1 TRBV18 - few TGTGCCAGCTCACCACCCCACGGGGATTACAATGAGCAGTTCTTC CASSPPHGDYNEQFF
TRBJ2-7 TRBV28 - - TGTGCCAGCAGATCCACAGGGCTATCCCCCTACGAGCAGTACTTC CASRSTGLSPYEQYF
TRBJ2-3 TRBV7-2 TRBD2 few TGTGCCAGCAGACCGGGACTAGTTACAGATACGCAGTATTTT CASRPGLVTDTQYF
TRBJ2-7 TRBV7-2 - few TGTGCCAGCAGCTTGGGGGGCCCCATTTCCTACGAGCAGTACTTC CASSLGGPISYEQYF
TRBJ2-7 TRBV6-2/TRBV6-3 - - TGTGCCAGCAGTTACACACCTATGCGGGGAGCAACCTACGAGCAGTACTTC CASSYTPMRGATYEQYF
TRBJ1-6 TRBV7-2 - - TGTGCCAGCAGCTTCCGGGGGTCGGGAGATTCACCCCTCCACTTT CASSFRGSGDSPLHF
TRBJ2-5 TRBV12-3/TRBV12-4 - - TGTGCCAGCAGTCCCCCCCCGATGCGAGAGACCCAGTACTTC CASSPPPMRETQYF
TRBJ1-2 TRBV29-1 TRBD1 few TGCAGCGTTGAAGATCGGACAGGCAACTATGGCTACACCTTC CSVEDRTGNYGYTF
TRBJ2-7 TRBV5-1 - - TGCGCCAGCAGCTTGGCGGGGGACAGCGTGGGGCCGCAGTACTTC CASSLAGDSVGPQYF
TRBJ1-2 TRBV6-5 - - TGTGCCAGCAGTTACTCGGGGGCTAGGGGCTACACCTTC CASSYSGARGYTF
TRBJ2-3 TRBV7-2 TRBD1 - TGTGCCAACAGCCGGACAGGGCGAGATACGCAGTATTTT CANSRTGRDTQYF
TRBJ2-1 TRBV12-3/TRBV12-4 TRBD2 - TGTGCCAGCAGAAAAACTAGCGGGGGGGCCTACAATGAGCAGTTCTTC CASRKTSGGAYNEQFF
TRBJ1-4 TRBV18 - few TGTGCCAGCAGCCCCGGGAGGAATGAAAAACTGTTTTTT CASSPGRNEKLFF
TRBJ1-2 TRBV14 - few TGTGCCAGCAGCCAAGTAGCGTCCCCATATGGCTACACCTTC CASSQVASPYGYTF
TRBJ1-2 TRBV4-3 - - TGCGCCAGCAGCCAAACAGTCTTTTATGGCTACACCTTC CASSQTVFYGYTF
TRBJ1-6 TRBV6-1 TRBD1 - TGTGCCAGCAGTGCTCCGGGACAGGGTGGTTCACCCCTCCACTTT CASSAPGQGGSPLHF